This T cell receptor beta chain stems from a study of T cells expressing NK-cell markers. General study results and limits: One observes that, in a few donors, these clonotypes were also the leading ones within the CD3+CD56-NKG2C+ fraction. Dominant NKG2C+ clonotypes accounted for about 1.0-8% of CD8+ T cells in about six donors.

Worth noting for this clonotype: No antigen is known for it.

With the 5' RACE reads reprocessed, TCRdb shows one record per CDR3 protein and no DNA. The sample's table shows around 470,000 distinct CDR3 sequences. CDR3 size: 12 residues. Per germline, CDR1 SGHNT and CDR2 YENEEA. The source is a woman aged 50 to 60 in good health. Sequenced material: blood T cells: a sorted CD56 or NKG2C T cell subset, CD4+ or CD8+ T cells, or bulk PBMC T cells (not recorded which). This rearrangement joins TRBV11-3 to TRBJ2-3. The CDR3 spells CASSPPSDTQYF.